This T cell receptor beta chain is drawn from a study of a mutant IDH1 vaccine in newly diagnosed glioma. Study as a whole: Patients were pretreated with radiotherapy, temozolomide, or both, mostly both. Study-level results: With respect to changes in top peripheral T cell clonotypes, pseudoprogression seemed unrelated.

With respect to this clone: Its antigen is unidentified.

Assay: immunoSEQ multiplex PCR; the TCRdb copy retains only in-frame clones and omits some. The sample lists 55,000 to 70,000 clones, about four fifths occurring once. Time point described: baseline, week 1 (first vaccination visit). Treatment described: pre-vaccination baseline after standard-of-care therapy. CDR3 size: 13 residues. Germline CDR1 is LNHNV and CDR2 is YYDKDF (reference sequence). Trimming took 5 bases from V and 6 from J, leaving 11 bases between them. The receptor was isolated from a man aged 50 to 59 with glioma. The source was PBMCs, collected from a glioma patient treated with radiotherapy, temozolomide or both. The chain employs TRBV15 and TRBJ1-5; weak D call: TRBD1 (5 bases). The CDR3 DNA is TGTGCCACCAGCTTTTGGCAGGGTCAGCCCCAGCATTTT. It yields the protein CATSFWQGQPQHF.